This T cell receptor (beta chain) was recovered during a study of T-cell memory formation after mild COVID-19. Overall study context: TCR clusters were largely donor specific.

This clonotype showed up just a few times. Its matching antigen is unknown. The TCR alpha and TCR beta cDNA libraries, bearing sample barcodes and UMIs, were generated by 5'RACE using constant-segment primers. TCRdb used MiXCR to reprocess the 5' RACE reads, holding one entry per CDR3 protein. This table has about 100,000 distinct CDR3 sequences, about 18% appearing once. V was shortened by 0 bases and J by 0 bases, with 10 bases between the two germline ends. The V gene's germline CDR1 is SGHKS and CDR2 YYEKEE (reference sequence). The CDR3 totals 16 residues. Study-wide results and caveats: SARS-CoV-2 specificity of second-wave clones peaking day 37 was unconfirmed. That cross-reactive memory joined was suggested by some responding clones appearing in pre-infection memory.

The chain uses TRBV5-5 and TRBJ2-1; D gene uncertain. Sequencing used PBMCs or a T cell subset sorted from them (not recorded which). The receptor's source is a young man who had mild COVID-19 (a few samples of this study predate the infection). Cell type and time point are not known. The CDR3 coding sequence is TGTGCCAGCAGCTTGGTCGTGGGCCCCTCCTACAATGAGCAGTTCTTC. Translation: CASSLVVGPSYNEQFF.